The rows below give T cell receptor beta chains drawn from one sample of a study of T cells after yellow fever vaccination. TCRdb redid the calling of the 5' RACE reads with MiXCR, one entry per CDR3 protein. The sample shows about 220,000 distinct CDR3 sequences, 3.2% of them seen only once. The sequenced sample was CD4+ T cells sorted from PBMCs, obtained 10 days after the yellow fever booster vaccination. Source of these receptors: a man aged 18 to 30 who received the YFV17D yellow fever vaccine. Each CDR3 is given with its conserved first and last residue. Each record gives: D gene, J gene, V gene, clone size, CDR3 protein, CDR3 DNA. A D gene is named only where the DNA matches it firmly. Expanded clones get a size class; other rows say once, few or many, or leave the size out.

-,TRBJ1-5,TRBV6-2/TRBV6-3,many,CASFGGQGRGGQPQHF,TGTGCCAGCTTTGGAGGGCAGGGCAGGGGCGGTCAGCCCCAGCATTTT
-,TRBJ2-1,TRBV7-2,-,CASSFTGGHYNEQFF,TGTGCCAGCAGCTTCACCGGGGGCCACTACAATGAGCAGTTCTTC
-,TRBJ2-7,TRBV28,many,CASSGFRFLSTYEQYF,TGTGCCAGCAGTGGATTCAGGTTCCTTTCAACCTACGAGCAGTACTTC
TRBD2,TRBJ2-3,TRBV6-6,few,CASSRTSSGGRTDTQYF,TGTGCCAGCAGCCGTACATCTAGCGGGGGGCGCACAGATACGCAGTATTTT
-,TRBJ1-1,TRBV7-3,few,CASSLRPGISAEAFF,TGTGCCAGCAGCTTACGACCCGGGATTTCGGCTGAAGCTTTCTTT
TRBD1,TRBJ2-1,TRBV5-1,many,CASSSSGTGDEQFF,TGCGCCAGCAGCTCGTCCGGGACAGGGGATGAGCAGTTCTTC
TRBD2,TRBJ2-2,TRBV18,few,CASSRKRGYTGELFF,TGTGCCAGCTCTCGTAAGCGGGGCTACACCGGGGAGCTGTTTTTT
-,TRBJ2-3,TRBV28,many,CASRPQGGVTDTQYF,TGTGCCAGCAGACCCCAGGGCGGGGTCACAGATACGCAGTATTTT
-,TRBJ2-2,TRBV5-1,-,CASSFGGIRTTGELFF,TGCGCCAGCAGCTTCGGAGGGATCAGGACCACCGGGGAGCTGTTTTTT
TRBD2,TRBJ2-5,TRBV5-1,few,CASSPMRGSGGPETQYF,TGCGCCAGCAGCCCCATGCGGGGTAGCGGGGGACCAGAGACCCAGTACTTC
-,TRBJ1-4,TRBV12-3/TRBV12-4,many,CASSLVEAGKLFF,TGTGCCAGCAGTTTAGTCGAGGCAGGGAAACTGTTTTTT
-,TRBJ2-1,TRBV6-2/TRBV6-3,many,CASSYSTANEQFF,TGTGCCAGCAGTTACTCGACGGCGAATGAGCAGTTCTTC
TRBD1,TRBJ2-2,TRBV7-9,-,CASSAPTGAPTGELFF,TGTGCCAGCAGCGCCCCGACAGGGGCACCAACCGGGGAGCTGTTTTTT
-,TRBJ2-2,TRBV4-1,many,CASRGLNTGELFF,TGCGCCTCACGGGGACTCAACACCGGGGAGCTGTTTTTT
-,TRBJ2-7,TRBV19,-,CASRGTGAYEQYF,TGTGCCAGTAGGGGAACGGGTGCCTACGAGCAGTACTTC
-,TRBJ1-3,TRBV18,few,CAITSDPGNTIYF,TGTGCCATCACCTCCGACCCTGGAAACACCATATATTTT
TRBD1,TRBJ2-1,TRBV5-1,many,CASSLEGTGYNEQFF,TGCGCCAGCAGCTTGGAGGGGACAGGGTACAATGAGCAGTTCTTC
-,TRBJ2-1,TRBV5-1,-,CASSRVNNEQFF,TGCGCCAGCAGCCGGGTCAACAATGAGCAGTTCTTC
-,TRBJ1-2,TRBV9,-,CASGLGPDRLRGYGYTF,TGTGCCAGCGGTCTCGGCCCTGACAGATTAAGAGGCTATGGCTACACCTTC
TRBD1,TRBJ1-2,TRBV19,-,CASSTRTGLGYGYTF,TGTGCCAGTAGTACCCGGACAGGGCTAGGGTATGGCTACACCTTC
-,TRBJ2-1,TRBV5-6,-,CASSPVDREYNEQFF,TGTGCCAGCAGCCCCGTTGATAGGGAGTACAATGAGCAGTTCTTC
TRBD1,TRBJ1-1,TRBV7-2,many,CASSSRSGQPLGAFF,TGTGCCAGCAGCTCTCGATCGGGACAGCCGCTTGGGGCTTTCTTT
-,TRBJ2-3,TRBV7-9,-,CASSLEYGARTDTQYF,TGTGCCAGCAGCTTAGAGTACGGGGCTAGAACAGATACGCAGTATTTT
TRBD1,TRBJ2-7,TRBV20-1,few,CSARGTGGGSYEQYF,TGCAGTGCTAGAGGGACAGGGGGTGGGAGCTACGAGCAGTACTTC
-,TRBJ2-7,TRBV25-1,-,CASSAGTVIAEQYF,TGTGCCAGCAGTGCTGGGACGGTAATAGCCGAGCAGTACTTC
-,TRBJ2-2,TRBV14,many,CASSQELWGGRNTGELFF,TGTGCCAGCAGCCAAGAGCTGTGGGGAGGCCGGAACACCGGGGAGCTGTTTTTT
-,TRBJ2-1,TRBV11-1,-,CASSLEGNGAPYNEQFF,TGTGCCAGCAGCTTAGAGGGGAACGGGGCCCCCTACAATGAGCAGTTCTTC
-,TRBJ2-5,TRBV5-1,many,CASSLEGVYQETQYF,TGCGCCAGCAGCTTGGAGGGGGTCTACCAAGAGACCCAGTACTTC
-,TRBJ2-3,TRBV29-1,many,CSVESDRTQYF,TGCAGCGTTGAAAGTGACAGGACGCAGTATTTT
-,TRBJ2-6,TRBV20-1,few,CSARRGLRSGANVLTF,TGCAGTGCCCGCAGGGGACTTCGGTCTGGGGCCAACGTCCTGACTTTC
TRBD1,TRBJ1-2,TRBV20-1,many,CSARDETGSGYTF,TGCAGTGCTAGAGATGAGACAGGGAGTGGCTACACCTTC
TRBD1,TRBJ1-3,TRBV2,-,CASGDRGNTIYF,TGTGCCAGCGGGGACAGGGGAAACACCATATATTTT
-,TRBJ2-1,TRBV4-3,many,CASSQARGIDEQFF,TGCGCCAGCAGCCAAGCGAGGGGGATCGATGAGCAGTTCTTC
TRBD2,TRBJ2-2,TRBV19,few,CASRGLALNTGELFF,TGTGCCAGTAGGGGACTAGCGTTGAACACCGGGGAGCTGTTTTTT
-,TRBJ1-1,TRBV20-1,many,CSARGPRAANTEAFF,TGCAGTGCTAGAGGTCCCCGGGCGGCGAACACTGAAGCTTTCTTT
-,TRBJ2-3,TRBV10-3,many,CAISETRLVSTDTQYF,TGTGCCATCAGTGAAACGAGGCTGGTTTCCACGGATACGCAGTATTTT
-,TRBJ1-2,TRBV4-1,-,CASSQPTAGGRSYGYTF,TGCGCCAGCAGCCAACCAACCGCCGGGGGGCGAAGCTATGGCTACACCTTC
-,TRBJ1-1,TRBV27,many,CASSLTLREGEWTEAFF,TGTGCCAGCAGTTTAACCCTTCGGGAAGGGGAGTGGACTGAAGCTTTCTTT
-,TRBJ2-2,TRBV10-1,few,CASRVATGELFF,TGCGCCAGCAGGGTGGCCACCGGGGAGCTGTTTTTT
-,TRBJ1-2,TRBV4-3,few,CASSQEGGRVYGYTF,TGCGCCAGCAGCCAAGAGGGGGGGCGCGTCTATGGCTACACCTTC
TRBD1,TRBJ1-1,TRBV18,few,CASSPTGADTEAFF,TGTGCCAGCTCACCTACAGGGGCGGACACTGAAGCTTTCTTT
-,TRBJ2-1,TRBV3-1,many,CASSARSTNEQFF,TGTGCCAGCAGCGCGAGGAGTACCAATGAGCAGTTCTTC
-,TRBJ2-7,TRBV5-6,-,CASSLRDYEQYF,TGTGCCAGCAGCTTGAGAGATTACGAGCAGTACTTC
-,TRBJ2-3,TRBV12-3/TRBV12-4,-,CASSLAGGISDTQYF,TGTGCCAGCAGTTTGGCGGGCGGAATCTCAGATACGCAGTATTTT
-,TRBJ1-1,TRBV2,-,CASSQGWGQAFF,TGTGCCAGCAGCCAAGGGTGGGGGCAAGCTTTCTTT
TRBD1,TRBJ2-6,TRBV4-3,many,CASSQDPQGTGANVLTF,TGCGCCAGCAGCCAAGACCCACAGGGGACTGGGGCCAACGTCCTGACTTTC